These T cell receptor beta chains were read from a single sample in a study of blood T cell repertoires in COVID-19. Method: immunoSEQ multiplex PCR; TCRdb's copy keeps in-frame clones and lacks some. The table shows some 530,000 clones, with approximately 91% occurring only once. Input material: PBMCs or T cells enriched from blood (not recorded which). The receptors here all came from a woman aged 55-75 years who had recovered from COVID-19. Each CDR3 is given with its conserved first and last residue. A D gene is named only where the DNA matches it firmly. Rows give clone size only sometimes, using once, few, many, or a class for an expanded clone.

J gene: TRBJ1-1; V gene: TRBV7-9; D gene: NA; clone size: once; CDR3 length: 14; CDR3 DNA: TGTGCCAGCAGCTTAGTTTGGGGGGATACTGAAGCTTTCTTT; CDR3 protein: CASSLVWGDTEAFF
J gene: TRBJ1-5; V gene: TRBV9; D gene: NA; clone size: NA; CDR3 length: 15; CDR3 DNA: TGTGCCAGCAGCGAAGGGGGACAAGGCAATCAGCCCCAGCATTTT; CDR3 protein: CASSEGGQGNQPQHF
J gene: TRBJ2-3; V gene: TRBV7-9; D gene: TRBD2; clone size: NA; CDR3 length: 15; CDR3 DNA: TGTGCCAGCAGCTTAGCGGGGATAGCGGGTGATACGCAGTATTTT; CDR3 protein: CASSLAGIAGDTQYF
J gene: TRBJ2-1; V gene: TRBV5-1; D gene: TRBD2; clone size: NA; CDR3 length: 16; CDR3 DNA: TGCGCCAGCAGCTCTGAACCTAGCGGGGCTTACAATGAGCAGTTCTTC; CDR3 protein: CASSSEPSGAYNEQFF
J gene: TRBJ1-1; V gene: TRBV19; D gene: NA; clone size: few; CDR3 length: 14; CDR3 DNA: TGTGCCAGTAGTTCGACCAGGGGGAACACTGAAGCTTTCTTT; CDR3 protein: CASSSTRGNTEAFF
J gene: TRBJ2-1; V gene: TRBV2; D gene: NA; clone size: NA; CDR3 length: 17; CDR3 DNA: TGTGCCAGCACCTCAGTGGGATGGGCTAGCTCTCACAATGAGCAGTTCTTC; CDR3 protein: CASTSVGWASSHNEQFF
J gene: TRBJ2-3; V gene: TRBV7-8; D gene: NA; clone size: NA; CDR3 length: 14; CDR3 DNA: TGTGCCAGCAGCCTGTCTAGGAGCACAGATACGCAGTATTTT; CDR3 protein: CASSLSRSTDTQYF
J gene: TRBJ1-3; V gene: TRBV5-4; D gene: NA; clone size: NA; CDR3 length: 16; CDR3 DNA: TGTGCCAGCAGCCCGCCGCGGGGAGCCTCTGGAAACACCATATATTTT; CDR3 protein: CASSPPRGASGNTIYF
J gene: TRBJ1-2; V gene: TRBV19; D gene: NA; clone size: NA; CDR3 length: 14; CDR3 DNA: TGTGCCAGTAGTACCGGACAGTTATACTATGGCTACACCTTC; CDR3 protein: CASSTGQLYYGYTF
J gene: TRBJ1-1; V gene: TRBV19; D gene: TRBD1; clone size: NA; CDR3 length: 16; CDR3 DNA: TGTGCCAGTAGTACAGGGACAGGGGGCTGGCTGGGTGAAGCTTTCTTT; CDR3 protein: CASSTGTGGWLGEAFF
J gene: TRBJ1-2; V gene: TRBV29-1; D gene: NA; clone size: few; CDR3 length: 16; CDR3 DNA: TGCAGCGTTGTGTTCCAGGGGAGCAAAGCTAACTATGGCTACACCTTC; CDR3 protein: CSVVFQGSKANYGYTF
J gene: TRBJ2-2; V gene: TRBV30; D gene: NA; clone size: NA; CDR3 length: 15; CDR3 DNA: TGTGCCTGGAGTGTCTTACAGGGCGTCGGCGGGGAGCTGTTTTTT; CDR3 protein: CAWSVLQGVGGELFF
J gene: TRBJ1-5; V gene: TRBV12-5; D gene: TRBD1; clone size: NA; CDR3 length: 15; CDR3 DNA: TGTGCTAGTGGTTCGGACAGGCAGGGGAATCAGCCCCAGCATTTT; CDR3 protein: CASGSDRQGNQPQHF
J gene: TRBJ2-1; V gene: TRBV6-5; D gene: NA; clone size: NA; CDR3 length: 14; CDR3 DNA: TGTGCCAGCACCAAGGAGGGCGCAGGGAATGAGCAGTTCTTC; CDR3 protein: CASTKEGAGNEQFF
J gene: TRBJ2-3; V gene: TRBV6-5; D gene: TRBD2; clone size: NA; CDR3 length: 15; CDR3 DNA: TGTGCCAGCGGCCGGACTAGCGGGGGCAGGGATACGCAGTATTTT; CDR3 protein: CASGRTSGGRDTQYF
J gene: TRBJ2-3; V gene: TRBV27; D gene: TRBD1; clone size: NA; CDR3 length: 15; CDR3 DNA: TGTGCCAGCAGTGCGGGACAGGGGGCGCGTGATACGCAGTATTTT; CDR3 protein: CASSAGQGARDTQYF
J gene: TRBJ1-2; V gene: TRBV6-4; D gene: NA; clone size: NA; CDR3 length: 15; CDR3 DNA: TGTGCCAGCAGTGCCCAATCCGGGGGGGTCTATGGCTACACCTTC; CDR3 protein: CASSAQSGGVYGYTF
J gene: TRBJ1-4; V gene: TRBV10-1; D gene: TRBD1; clone size: NA; CDR3 length: 16; CDR3 DNA: TGCGCCAGCAGCCTCCAGGGGGATGGTGCTAATGAAAAACTGTTTTTT; CDR3 protein: CASSLQGDGANEKLFF
J gene: TRBJ1-5; V gene: TRBV6-1; D gene: NA; clone size: NA; CDR3 length: 15; CDR3 DNA: TGTGCCAGCAGTGAAATGGTAGATAGCAATCAGCCCCAGCATTTT; CDR3 protein: CASSEMVDSNQPQHF
J gene: TRBJ1-2; V gene: TRBV27; D gene: TRBD1; clone size: once; CDR3 length: 15; CDR3 DNA: TGTGCCAGCAGTTTCACCAAACAGGGGGCCTATGGCTACACCTTC; CDR3 protein: CASSFTKQGAYGYTF
J gene: TRBJ2-2; V gene: TRBV24-1; D gene: TRBD1; clone size: NA; CDR3 length: 16; CDR3 DNA: TGTGCCACCAGTGATTCAAGGGGGCGTGTACCCGGGGAGCTGTTTTTT; CDR3 protein: CATSDSRGRVPGELFF
J gene: TRBJ1-6; V gene: TRBV19; D gene: TRBD1; clone size: NA; CDR3 length: 16; CDR3 DNA: TGTGCCAGTAGCCCTAGGGTGGGACAGGGGAATTCACCCCTCCACTTT; CDR3 protein: CASSPRVGQGNSPLHF
J gene: TRBJ1-2; V gene: TRBV5-6; D gene: NA; clone size: NA; CDR3 length: 13; CDR3 DNA: TGTGCCAGCAGCTTGGCAGGATCCGGTGGCTACACCTTC; CDR3 protein: CASSLAGSGGYTF
J gene: TRBJ2-3; V gene: TRBV6-1; D gene: NA; clone size: once; CDR3 length: 15; CDR3 DNA: TGTGCCAGCAGTGAAGGGGGCAGGGGCACAGATACGCAGTATTTT; CDR3 protein: CASSEGGRGTDTQYF
J gene: TRBJ1-6; V gene: TRBV27; D gene: TRBD1; clone size: NA; CDR3 length: 15; CDR3 DNA: TGTGCCAGCAGTTCGCCGGGACAGGGGAATTCACCCCTCCACTTT; CDR3 protein: CASSSPGQGNSPLHF
J gene: TRBJ1-4; V gene: TRBV5-1; D gene: TRBD1; clone size: NA; CDR3 length: 16; CDR3 DNA: TGCGCCAGCAGCTCGGGACAGGGTATGAGTAATGAAAAACTGTTTTTT; CDR3 protein: CASSSGQGMSNEKLFF
J gene: TRBJ2-3; V gene: TRBV2; D gene: TRBD1; clone size: NA; CDR3 length: 14; CDR3 DNA: TGTGCCAGCAGACTTACAGGGGGCACAGATACGCAGTATTTT; CDR3 protein: CASRLTGGTDTQYF
J gene: TRBJ1-5; V gene: TRBV2; D gene: NA; clone size: NA; CDR3 length: 15; CDR3 DNA: TGTGCCAGCAGTGAAGCACTTCAGGGTAATCAGCCCCAGCATTTT; CDR3 protein: CASSEALQGNQPQHF
J gene: TRBJ1-6; V gene: TRBV25-1; D gene: NA; clone size: NA; CDR3 length: 16; CDR3 DNA: TGTGCCAGCAGTCGGATGGGGAGCTCCTATAATTCACCCCTCCACTTT; CDR3 protein: CASSRMGSSYNSPLHF
J gene: TRBJ1-5; V gene: TRBV21-1; D gene: NA; clone size: NA; CDR3 length: 14; CDR3 DNA: TGTGCCAGCAGCAAGGGAGGACATGGGCAGCCCCAGCATTTT; CDR3 protein: CASSKGGHGQPQHF
J gene: TRBJ2-7; V gene: TRBV27; D gene: TRBD1; clone size: NA; CDR3 length: 13; CDR3 DNA: TGTGCCAGCAGTTCCGACAGGGGTACGGAGCAGTACTTC; CDR3 protein: CASSSDRGTEQYF
J gene: TRBJ2-5; V gene: TRBV4-2; D gene: TRBD2; clone size: NA; CDR3 length: 16; CDR3 DNA: TGTGCCAGCAGCCCACCGGGACTAGCGGGGGGAGAGACCCAGTACTTC; CDR3 protein: CASSPPGLAGGETQYF
J gene: TRBJ1-1; V gene: TRBV29-1; D gene: TRBD1; clone size: NA; CDR3 length: 14; CDR3 DNA: TGCAGCGCCCGAGAGGGACAGATGAACACTGAAGCTTTCTTT; CDR3 protein: CSAREGQMNTEAFF
J gene: TRBJ2-3; V gene: TRBV9; D gene: TRBD2; clone size: NA; CDR3 length: 21; CDR3 DNA: TGTGCCAGCAGCGTAGCCGGGACTAGCGGGGGGTTTGCTGATAGCACAGATACGCAGTATTTT; CDR3 protein: CASSVAGTSGGFADSTDTQYF
J gene: TRBJ1-4; V gene: TRBV15; D gene: NA; clone size: NA; CDR3 length: 15; CDR3 DNA: TGTGCCACCAGCAGAGATCAAGGGGGTTGGGAAAAACTGTTTTTT; CDR3 protein: CATSRDQGGWEKLFF
J gene: TRBJ1-2; V gene: TRBV10-3; D gene: NA; clone size: NA; CDR3 length: 16; CDR3 DNA: TGTGCCATCAGTGAGTCACAGGGCACCTTTCATTTCGGCTACACCTTC; CDR3 protein: CAISESQGTFHFGYTF
J gene: TRBJ2-6; V gene: TRBV7-2; D gene: TRBD1; clone size: NA; CDR3 length: 18; CDR3 DNA: TGTGCCAGCAGCTCCGGACAGGGGCCGTATTCTGGGGCCAACGTCCTGACTTTC; CDR3 protein: CASSSGQGPYSGANVLTF
J gene: TRBJ2-1; V gene: TRBV2; D gene: NA; clone size: NA; CDR3 length: 18; CDR3 DNA: TGTGCCAGCAGTGAAGCGCGGGGCAGATCGAGCTCCTACAATGAGCAGTTCTTC; CDR3 protein: CASSEARGRSSSYNEQFF